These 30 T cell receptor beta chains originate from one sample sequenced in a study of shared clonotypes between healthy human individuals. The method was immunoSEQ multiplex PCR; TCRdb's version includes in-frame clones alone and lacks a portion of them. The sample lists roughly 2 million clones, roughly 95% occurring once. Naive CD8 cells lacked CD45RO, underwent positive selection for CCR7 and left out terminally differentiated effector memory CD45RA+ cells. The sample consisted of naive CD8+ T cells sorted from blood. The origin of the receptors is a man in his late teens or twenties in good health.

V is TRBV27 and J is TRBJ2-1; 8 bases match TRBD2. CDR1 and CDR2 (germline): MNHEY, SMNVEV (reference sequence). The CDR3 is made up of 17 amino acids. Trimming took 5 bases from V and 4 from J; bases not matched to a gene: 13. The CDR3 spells CASSHIVLTSGYNEQFF. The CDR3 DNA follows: TGTGCCAGCAGTCACATCGTTCTTACTAGCGGTTACAATGAGCAGTTCTTC.

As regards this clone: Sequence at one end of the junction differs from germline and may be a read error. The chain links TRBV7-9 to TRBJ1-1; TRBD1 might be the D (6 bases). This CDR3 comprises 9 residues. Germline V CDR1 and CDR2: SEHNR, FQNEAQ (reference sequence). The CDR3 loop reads CASSSGDLF. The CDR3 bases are TGTGCCAGCAGCTCAGGGGATCTCTTT.

The CDR3 nucleotides are TGTGCCAGCAGCGTCGGAGGGGGGTCCTCGGAGACCCAGTACTTC. Translation: CASSVGGGSSETQYF. The chain employs TRBV9 and TRBJ2-5; perhaps D is TRBD1 or TRBD2 (6 bases each). CDR3 length: 15 amino acids. CDR1 is SGDLS and CDR2 is YYNGEE in the germline V gene. V lost 2 bases, J lost 5 bases, and 16 bases lay in between.

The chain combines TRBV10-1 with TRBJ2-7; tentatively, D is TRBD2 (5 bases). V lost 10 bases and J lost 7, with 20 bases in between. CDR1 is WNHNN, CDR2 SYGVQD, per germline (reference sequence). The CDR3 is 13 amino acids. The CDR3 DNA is TGCGCCACCGGATCACTCCCGGAGGTTGAGCAGTACTTC. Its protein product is CATGSLPEVEQYF.

CDR3 in DNA: TGTGCCAGCAGCTTGTACCCCTCGGGGGAGCAGTTCTTC. Protein: CASSLYPSGEQFF. The gene calls are TRBV5-6 and TRBJ2-1, with TRBD2 as a possible D gene (5 bases). Trimming removed 1 base from V and 10 bases from J, with 12 bases in between. CDR3 length: 13 amino acids. Looked up from germline, CDR1 is SGHDT and CDR2 is YYEEEE.

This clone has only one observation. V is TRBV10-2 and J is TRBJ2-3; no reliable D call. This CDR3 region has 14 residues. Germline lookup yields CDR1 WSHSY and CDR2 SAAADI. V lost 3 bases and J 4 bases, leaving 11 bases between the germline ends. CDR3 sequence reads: CASSDQWWADTQYF. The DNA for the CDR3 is TGCGCCAGCAGTGACCAGTGGTGGGCAGATACGCAGTATTTT.

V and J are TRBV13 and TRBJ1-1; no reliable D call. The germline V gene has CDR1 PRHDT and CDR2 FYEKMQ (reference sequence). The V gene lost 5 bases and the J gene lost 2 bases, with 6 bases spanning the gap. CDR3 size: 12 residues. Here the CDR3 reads CASSHANTEAFF. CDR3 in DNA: TGTGCCAGCAGCCACGCTAACACTGAAGCTTTCTTT.

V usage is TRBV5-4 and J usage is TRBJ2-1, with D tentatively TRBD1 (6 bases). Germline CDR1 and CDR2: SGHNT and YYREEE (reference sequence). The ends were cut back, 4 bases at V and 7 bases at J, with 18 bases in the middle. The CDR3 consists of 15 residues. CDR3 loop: CASSPVVGAVNEQFF. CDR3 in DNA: TGTGCCAGCAGCCCTGTGGTGGGGGCGGTAAATGAGCAGTTCTTC.

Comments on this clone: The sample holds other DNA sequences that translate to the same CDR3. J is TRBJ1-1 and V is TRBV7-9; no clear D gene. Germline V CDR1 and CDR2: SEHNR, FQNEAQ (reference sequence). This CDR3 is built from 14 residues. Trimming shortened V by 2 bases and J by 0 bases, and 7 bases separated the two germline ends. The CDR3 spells CASSLTGLNTEAFF. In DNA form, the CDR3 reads TGTGCCAGCAGCTTAACCGGGTTGAACACTGAAGCTTTCTTT.

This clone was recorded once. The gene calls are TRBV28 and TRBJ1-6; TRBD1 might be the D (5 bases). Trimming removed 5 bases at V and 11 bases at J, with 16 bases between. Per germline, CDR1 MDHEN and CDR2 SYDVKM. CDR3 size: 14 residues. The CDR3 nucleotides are TGTGCCAGCAGTGGCACGGGGCCGATAACACCCCTCCACTTT. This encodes CASSGTGPITPLHF. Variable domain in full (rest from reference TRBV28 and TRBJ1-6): DVKVTQSSRYLVKRTGEKVFLECVQDMDHENMFWYRQDPGLGLRLIYFSYDVKMKEKGDIPEGYSVSREKKERFSLILESASTNQTSMYLCASSGTGPITPLHFGNGTRLTVT.

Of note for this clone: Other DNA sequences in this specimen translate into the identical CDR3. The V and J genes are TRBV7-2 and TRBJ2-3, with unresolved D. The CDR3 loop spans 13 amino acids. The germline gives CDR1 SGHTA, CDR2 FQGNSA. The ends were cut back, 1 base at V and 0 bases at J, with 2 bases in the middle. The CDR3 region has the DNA TGTGCCAGCAGCTTAGTTAGCACAGATACGCAGTATTTT. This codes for CASSLVSTDTQYF.

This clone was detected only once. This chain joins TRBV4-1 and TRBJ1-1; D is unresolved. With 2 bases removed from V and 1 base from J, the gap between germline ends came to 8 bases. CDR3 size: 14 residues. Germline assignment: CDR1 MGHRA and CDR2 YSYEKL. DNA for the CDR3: TGCGCCAGCAGCCAAACCGCAGAGAACACTGAAGCTTTCTTT. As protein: CASSQTAENTEAFF.

CDR3: CASSLLSGSSYNEQFF. Written as DNA, the CDR3 is TGTGCCAGCAGCCTACTTAGCGGGAGCTCCTACAATGAGCAGTTCTTC. The chain links TRBV7-9 to TRBJ2-1; TRBD2 agrees at 9 bases. With V trimmed by 5 bases and J by 0 bases, 5 bases remained unmatched. There are 16 residues in the CDR3. Germline V gene data show CDR1 as SEHNR and CDR2 as FQNEAQ (reference sequence).

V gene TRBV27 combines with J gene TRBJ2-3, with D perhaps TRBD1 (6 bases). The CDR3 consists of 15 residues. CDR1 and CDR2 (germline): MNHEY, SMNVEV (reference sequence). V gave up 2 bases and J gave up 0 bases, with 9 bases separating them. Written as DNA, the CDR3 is TGTGCCAGCAGTTTAAGACAGGCAAGCACAGATACGCAGTATTTT. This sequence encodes CASSLRQASTDTQYF.

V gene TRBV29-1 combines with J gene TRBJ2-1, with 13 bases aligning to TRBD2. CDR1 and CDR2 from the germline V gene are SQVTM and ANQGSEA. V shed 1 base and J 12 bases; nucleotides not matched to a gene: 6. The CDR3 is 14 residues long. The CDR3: CSVEGTSGRGGQFF. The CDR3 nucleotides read TGCAGCGTTGAAGGGACTAGCGGGAGAGGGGGGCAGTTCTTC.

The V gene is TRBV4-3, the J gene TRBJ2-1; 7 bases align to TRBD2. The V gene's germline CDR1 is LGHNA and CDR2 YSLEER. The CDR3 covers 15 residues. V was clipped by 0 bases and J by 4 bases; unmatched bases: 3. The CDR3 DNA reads TGCGCCAGCAGCCAAGAGCCGCGGGAGTACAATGAGCAGTTCTTC. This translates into CASSQEPREYNEQFF.

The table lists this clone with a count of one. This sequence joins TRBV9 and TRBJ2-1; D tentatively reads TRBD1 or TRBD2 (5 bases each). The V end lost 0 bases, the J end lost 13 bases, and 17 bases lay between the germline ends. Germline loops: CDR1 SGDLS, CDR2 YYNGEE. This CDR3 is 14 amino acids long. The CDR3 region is CASSVVLGDDPQFF. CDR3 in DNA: TGTGCCAGCAGCGTAGTTCTCGGGGACGACCCACAGTTCTTC.

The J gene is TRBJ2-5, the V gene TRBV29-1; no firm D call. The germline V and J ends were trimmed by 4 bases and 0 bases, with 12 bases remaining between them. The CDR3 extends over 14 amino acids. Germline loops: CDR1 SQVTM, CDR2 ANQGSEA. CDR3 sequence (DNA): TGCAGCGTTGTAACACAACTGAACCAAGAGACCCAGTACTTC. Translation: CSVVTQLNQETQYF. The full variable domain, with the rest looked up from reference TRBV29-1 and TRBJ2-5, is SAVISQKPSRDICQRGTSLTIQCQVDSQVTMMFWYRQQPGQSLTLIATANQGSEATYESGFVIDKFPISRPNLTFSTLTVSNMSPEDSSIYLCSVVTQLNQETQYFGPGTRLLVL.

The CDR3 spells CASSQSVSEAFF. CDR3 DNA sequence: TGTGCCAGCAGTCAATCCGTGAGTGAAGCTTTCTTT. This rearrangement joins TRBV6-6 to TRBJ1-1; D is unclear. The CDR3 runs 12 residues. Trimming removed 5 bases at V and 7 bases at J, with 11 bases between. Germline V gene data show CDR1 as MNHNY and CDR2 as SVGAGI (reference sequence).

CDR3 DNA: TGTGCCAGCAGCAAGGGACATTCCGGAGGACTGGGCAATGAGCAGTTCTTC. Its translation: CASSKGHSGGLGNEQFF. The rearrangement joins TRBV5-4 to TRBJ2-1; maybe TRBD1 (6 bases). This CDR3 has 17 amino acids. Trimming took off 4 bases at V and 6 bases at J, with 23 bases between the two ends. In germline, CDR1 is SGHNT, CDR2 YYREEE (reference sequence).

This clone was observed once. The CDR3 sequence: CASSRNRRPYNEQFF. The CDR3 nucleotides are TGTGCCAGCAGCAGGAACAGGCGGCCCTACAATGAGCAGTTCTTC. The chain links TRBV9 to TRBJ2-1; a possible D gene is TRBD1 (5 bases). Germline values: CDR1 SGDLS, CDR2 YYNGEE. The V end was cut by 4 bases, the J end by 2 bases, with 13 bases between. The CDR3 covers 15 residues.

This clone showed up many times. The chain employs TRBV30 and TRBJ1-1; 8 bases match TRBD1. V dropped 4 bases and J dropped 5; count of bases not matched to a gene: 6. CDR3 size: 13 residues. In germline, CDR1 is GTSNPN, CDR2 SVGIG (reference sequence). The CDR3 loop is CAWNGQGKTEAFF. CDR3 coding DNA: TGTGCCTGGAACGGACAGGGTAAGACTGAAGCTTTCTTT.

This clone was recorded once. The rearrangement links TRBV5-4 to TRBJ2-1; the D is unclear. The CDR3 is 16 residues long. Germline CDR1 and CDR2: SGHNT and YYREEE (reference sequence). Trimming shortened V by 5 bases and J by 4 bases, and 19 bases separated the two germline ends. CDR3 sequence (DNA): TGTGCCAGCAGAACGGACGGAACCCCGGAATACAATGAGCAGTTCTTC. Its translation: CASRTDGTPEYNEQFF.

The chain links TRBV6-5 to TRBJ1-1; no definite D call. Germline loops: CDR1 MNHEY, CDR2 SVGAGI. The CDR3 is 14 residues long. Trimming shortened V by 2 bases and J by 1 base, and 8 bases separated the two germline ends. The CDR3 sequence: CASSYEPTNTEAFF. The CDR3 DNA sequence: TGTGCCAGCAGTTACGAACCAACGAACACTGAAGCTTTCTTT.

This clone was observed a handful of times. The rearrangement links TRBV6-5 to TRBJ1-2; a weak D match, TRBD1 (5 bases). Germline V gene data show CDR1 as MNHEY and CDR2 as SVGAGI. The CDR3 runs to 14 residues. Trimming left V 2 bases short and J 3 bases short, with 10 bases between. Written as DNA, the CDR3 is TGTGCCAGCAGTTACGGGGACGGATACTATGGCTACACCTTC. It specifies CASSYGDGYYGYTF.

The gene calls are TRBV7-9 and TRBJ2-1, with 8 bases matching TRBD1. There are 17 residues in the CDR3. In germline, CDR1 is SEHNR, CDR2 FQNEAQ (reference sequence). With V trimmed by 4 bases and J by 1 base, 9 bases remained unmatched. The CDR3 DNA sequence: TGTGCCAGCAGCTCGAACTTACAGGGGGGTTCCTACAATGAGCAGTTCTTC. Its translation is CASSSNLQGGSYNEQFF.

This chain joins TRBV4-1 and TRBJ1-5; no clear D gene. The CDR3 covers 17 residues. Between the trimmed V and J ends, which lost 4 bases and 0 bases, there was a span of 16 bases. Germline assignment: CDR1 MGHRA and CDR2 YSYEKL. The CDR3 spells CASSPLPAGTSNQPQHF. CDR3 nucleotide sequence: TGCGCCAGCAGCCCCCTCCCCGCAGGAACTAGCAATCAGCCCCAGCATTTT.

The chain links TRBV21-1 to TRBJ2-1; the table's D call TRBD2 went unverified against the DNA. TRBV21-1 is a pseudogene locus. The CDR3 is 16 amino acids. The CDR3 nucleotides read TGTGCCAGCAGCAAAGCCTCTACTAACTCCTACAATGAGCAGTTCTTC. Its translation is CASSKASTNSYNEQFF.

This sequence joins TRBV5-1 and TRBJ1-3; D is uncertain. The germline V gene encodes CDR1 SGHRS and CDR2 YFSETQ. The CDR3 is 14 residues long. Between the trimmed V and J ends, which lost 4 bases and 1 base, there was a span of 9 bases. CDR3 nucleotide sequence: TGCGCCAGCAGCCCTGGTGAATCTGGAAACACCATATATTTT. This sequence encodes CASSPGESGNTIYF.

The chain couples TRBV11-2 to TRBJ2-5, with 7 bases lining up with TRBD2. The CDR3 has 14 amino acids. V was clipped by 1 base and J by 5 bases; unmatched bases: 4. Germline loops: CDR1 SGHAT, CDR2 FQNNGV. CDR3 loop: CASSLVGGTETQYF. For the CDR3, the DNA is TGTGCCAGCAGCTTAGTGGGGGGGACGGAGACCCAGTACTTC.